What follows is one T cell receptor (beta chain) and its context. The sample comes from a study of blood T cell repertoires in COVID-19. Germline loops: CDR1 LNHDA, CDR2 SQIVND (reference sequence). This CDR3 region has 14 residues. With V trimmed by 10 bases and J by 7 bases, 10 bases remained unmatched. The data were produced by immunoSEQ multiplex PCR, yet TCRdb's version contains in-frame clones alone and is incomplete. The sample contains over 35,000 clones, 85% of which appear only once. The receptor's source is a human donor in a cohort sampled during active COVID-19. Input material: peripheral blood. The rearrangement joins TRBV19 to TRBJ2-2, with 9 bases identical to TRBD1. CDR3 loop: CATNRGQVVGELFF. The CDR3 bases are TGTGCCACCAACAGGGGGCAAGTAGTCGGGGAGCTGTTTTTT.